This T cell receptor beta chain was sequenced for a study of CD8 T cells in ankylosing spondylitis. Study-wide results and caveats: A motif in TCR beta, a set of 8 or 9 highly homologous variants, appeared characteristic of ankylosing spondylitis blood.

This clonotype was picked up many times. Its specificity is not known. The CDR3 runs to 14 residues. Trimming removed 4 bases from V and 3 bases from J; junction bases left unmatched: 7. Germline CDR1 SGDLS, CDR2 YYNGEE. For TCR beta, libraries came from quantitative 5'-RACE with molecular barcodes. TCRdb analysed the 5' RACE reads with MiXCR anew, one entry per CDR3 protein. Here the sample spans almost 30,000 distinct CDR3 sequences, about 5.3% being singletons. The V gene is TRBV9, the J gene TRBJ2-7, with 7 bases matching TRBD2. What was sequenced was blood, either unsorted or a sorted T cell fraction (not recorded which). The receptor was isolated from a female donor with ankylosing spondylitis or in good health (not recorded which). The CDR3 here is CASSNSGRSYEQYF. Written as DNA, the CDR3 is TGTGCCAGCAGCAATAGCGGGCGCAGCTACGAGCAGTACTTC.